This T cell receptor beta chain was identified in a study of blood T cell repertoires in COVID-19. Study information: Samples came from the United States, Italy and Spain, spanning acute and convalescent COVID-19. The analysed material was cDNA or gDNA that came from T cells, B-cell-depleted T cells, or PBMCs.

This CDR3 comprises 14 residues. CDR1 and CDR2 (germline): SQVTM, ANQGSEA. The V end lost 3 bases, the J end lost 1 base, and 12 bases lay between the germline ends. Original analysis: How many nucleated cells were present was estimated from reference gene primer amplification. The data were produced by immunoSEQ multiplex PCR, yet TCRdb's version contains in-frame clones alone and is incomplete. D and trimming were read from the DNA, whereas the V and J calls and clone size are those reported in that table. The sample lists some 50,000 clones, less than 90% occurring once. The source material was peripheral blood. The rearrangement uses TRBV29-1 and TRBJ1-2, with D hard to call. This receptor was obtained from a human donor in a cohort sampled during active COVID-19. The CDR3 DNA follows: TGCAGCGTTGATTCTCAGTTTCTTAACTATGGCTACACCTTC. It is translated as CSVDSQFLNYGYTF.